This T cell receptor (beta chain) was found in a study of regulatory T cells in long-lasting Graves disease. CDR1 SGDLS and CDR2 YYNGEE come from the germline V gene. This CDR3 is 14 amino acids long. Unmatched junction bases numbered 8, after V lost 4 bases and J lost 8 bases. CDR3-region Arm-PCR and iRepertoire HTBI primers produced the TCR beta libraries. In TCRdb, the multiplex PCR reads were re-called with MiXCR into one record per CDR3 protein. Here the sample spans about 220,000 distinct CDR3 sequences, roughly 19% being singletons. This clonotype was observed a few times. Antigen: not known. Time point in this sample: newly diagnosed GD, antithyroid drugs for less than 3 months. PBMCs were the source of the RNA used for TCR sequencing. Broader study findings: The persistent group shared 3,000 or so public clonotypes, more than the approximately 930 shared by new patients.

This sample was shared with a second study, whose subject was T cells in Graves' hyperthyroidism and ophthalmopathy. That work contributes: A patient was excluded if there was uncontrolled infection, other autoimmune disease, pregnancy or lactation.

J is TRBJ2-1 and V is TRBV9; 8 nucleotides align to TRBD1. Specimen: peripheral blood mononuclear cells (PBMCs), collected at new diagnosis, from a patient treated with antithyroid drugs. This clonotype originated in a woman aged 25 to 39 with Graves disease. CDR3 residues: CASSNWTGWDEQFF. The CDR3 region has the DNA TGTGCCAGCAGCAATTGGACAGGGTGGGATGAGCAGTTCTTC.